The 14 T cell receptor beta chains below were found in one sample sequenced in a study of T-cell memory formation after mild COVID-19. TCRdb re-called the 5' RACE reads with MiXCR, one entry per CDR3 protein. The data contain about 320,000 distinct CDR3 sequences, more than 13% of them singletons. Sequenced sample: PBMCs or a T cell subset sorted from them (not recorded which). Receptors were obtained from a man between 18 and 35 years old who had mild COVID-19 (a few samples of this study predate the infection). Cell type and time point are not known.

This clonotype was detected many times. J is TRBJ2-3 and V is TRBV9; 9 nucleotides align to TRBD1. Germline V gene data show CDR1 as SGDLS and CDR2 as YYNGEE. The CDR3 has 15 residues. V dropped 3 bases and J dropped 4; count of bases not matched to a gene: 6. This chain's CDR3 is CASSGDRAGADTQYF. The CDR3 bases are TGTGCCAGCAGCGGGGACAGGGCGGGGGCAGATACGCAGTATTTT.

The J gene is TRBJ2-2, the V gene TRBV4-3; 10 positions match TRBD1. V trimming: 3 bases; J trimming: 3 bases; junction bases outside the gene matches: 4. This CDR3 comprises 16 residues. CDR1 LGHNA and CDR2 YSLEER come from the germline V gene. The CDR3 DNA reads TGCGCCAGCAGCCACGGACAGGGGGGTTACACCGGGGAGCTGTTTTTT. Encoded protein: CASSHGQGGYTGELFF.

This clonotype showed up just a few times. The chain combines TRBV4-3 with TRBJ1-5; no clear D gene. Trimming removed 0 bases at V and 7 bases at J, with 7 bases between. The CDR3 has 13 amino acids. Germline assignment: CDR1 LGHNA and CDR2 YSLEER. CDR3 sequence reads: CASSQDPLQPQHF. CDR3 in DNA: TGCGCCAGCAGCCAAGATCCATTACAGCCCCAGCATTTT.

This clonotype was seen only a few times. This chain uses TRBV12-3 or TRBV12-4 with TRBJ2-3; D gene uncertain. CDR3 size: 11 residues. V lost 3 bases and J 8 bases, leaving 6 bases between the germline ends. The CDR3 DNA is TGTGCCAGCAGTTTCTGGGGTACGCAGTATTTT. Translating it yields CASSFWGTQYF.

The chain is built from TRBV6-1 and TRBJ1-1; no clear D. V lost 4 bases and J 1 base, leaving 4 bases between the germline ends. Germline CDR1 is MNHNS and CDR2 is SASEGT. The CDR3 is made up of 12 amino acids. The CDR3 region has the DNA TGTGCCAGCAGTGTGGCGAACACTGAAGCTTTCTTT. The encoded protein is CASSVANTEAFF.

V gene TRBV3-1 combines with J gene TRBJ2-2; D is perhaps TRBD1 (6 bases). Per the germline V gene, CDR1 is LGHDT and CDR2 is YNNKEL (reference sequence). The V end was cut by 3 bases, the J end by 5 bases, with 7 bases between. The CDR3 is made up of 13 amino acids. In nucleotides, the CDR3 is TGTGCCAGCAGCCACACAGGGACCGGGGAGCTGTTTTTT. Residues: CASSHTGTGELFF.

The V gene is TRBV4-2, the J gene TRBJ2-3; tentatively, D is TRBD1 (5 bases). This CDR3 comprises 15 residues. The ends were cut back, 1 base at V and 0 bases at J, with 8 bases in the middle. Germline assignment: CDR1 LGHNA and CDR2 YNFKEQ. CDR3 DNA: TGTGCCAGCAGCCAAGGGGGCAGGAGCACAGATACGCAGTATTTT. This sequence encodes CASSQGGRSTDTQYF.

The J gene is TRBJ2-3, the V gene TRBV3-1; 7 bases line up with TRBD2. V gave up 6 bases and J gave up 8 bases; unmatched junction bases: 17. Germline CDR1 is LGHDT and CDR2 is YNNKEL (reference sequence). CDR3 length equals 16 residues. CDR3 residues: CASSTGWLAARGTQYF. Here the CDR3 DNA reads TGTGCCAGCAGTACCGGTTGGCTAGCGGCACGGGGTACGCAGTATTTT.

The chain has TRBV10-3 and TRBJ1-6; unclear D gene. Germline CDR1 is ENHRY and CDR2 is SYGVKD. Between the trimmed V and J ends, which lost 9 bases and 8 bases, there was a span of 14 bases. This CDR3 has 13 amino acids. CDR3 protein: CAMQRQDHSPLHF. The CDR3 DNA reads as TGTGCCATGCAACGGCAGGACCATTCACCCCTCCACTTT.

This clonotype was seen more than once but under ten times. The chain links TRBV10-1 to TRBJ2-7; unclear D gene. Germline CDR1 and CDR2: WNHNN and SYGVQD (reference sequence). CDR3 length: 14 amino acids. The germline V and J ends were trimmed by 5 bases and 9 bases, with 20 bases remaining between them. Here the CDR3 reads CASSSTRSDNGQYF. The CDR3 DNA reads TGCGCCAGCAGTTCAACTCGATCTGACAATGGGCAGTACTTC.

V is TRBV5-6 and J is TRBJ2-1, with no clear D. Trimming stripped 4 bases from V and 7 bases from J, with 9 bases between. There are 12 residues in the CDR3. CDR1 SGHDT and CDR2 YYEEEE come from the germline V gene. CDR3 in DNA: TGTGCCAGCAGCCCCCCAGGTAATGAGCAGTTCTTC. It is translated as CASSPPGNEQFF.

The V call is TRBV7-2, the J call TRBJ2-7; 11 nucleotides line up with TRBD2. J was trimmed by 7 bases and V by 4 bases; bases with no gene match: 9. The CDR3 sequence is 15 residues long. Germline V gene data show CDR1 as SGHTA and CDR2 as FQGNSA. Written as DNA, the CDR3 is TGTGCCAGCAGCTGGGATAGCGGGGGGGCAGGGGAGCAGTACTTC. Translated, it gives CASSWDSGGAGEQYF.

This clonotype was detected a few times. The gene calls are TRBV5-6 and TRBJ2-1; 7 positions agree with TRBD1. This CDR3 region has 14 residues. Germline values: CDR1 SGHDT, CDR2 YYEEEE. V was pared by 0 bases and J by 7 bases, with 4 bases of the junction left unmatched. CDR3 nucleotides: TGTGCCAGCAGCTTGGAGGACAGGTCGAATGAGCAGTTCTTC. Translated, it gives CASSLEDRSNEQFF.

The chain carries TRBV20-1 and TRBJ1-5; D remains unclear. This CDR3 comprises 13 residues. Trimming took off 1 base at V and 0 bases at J, with 4 bases between the two ends. Germline V gene data show CDR1 as DFQATT and CDR2 as SNEGSKA (reference sequence). This chain's CDR3 is CSARGGSNQPQHF. The CDR3, as DNA: TGCAGTGCTAGAGGCGGTAGCAATCAGCCCCAGCATTTT.